This T cell receptor (delta chain) originates from a study of Vδ1+ human thymocytes. Findings and caveats of the study: Bulk repertoire data may be misinterpreted because of unexpected Vdelta2 sequences. Unlike peripheral blood Vdelta1+ controls, thymic delta-chain sequences included 15% to 20% Vdelta2 and few Vdelta3. Thymic TRG and TRD repertoires appeared highly polyclonal.

Trimming removed 0 bases from V and 3 bases from J, with 23 bases in between. The V gene's germline CDR1 is TSWWSYY and CDR2 QGS. This CDR3 is 19 amino acids long. Extracted RNA was reverse transcribed into cDNA. The CDR3 regions were amplified by multiplex PCR from V-gene primers to a constant-region primer. TCRdb called clones anew from the multiplex PCR reads with CATT. The data contain about 27,000 delta-chain clones, roughly 6.7% of them singletons. Concerning this clone itself: Its matching antigen is unknown.

Sequencing was carried out using Vdelta1+ gamma-delta thymocytes from the thymus. The subset: FACS-sorted CD3+ TCRalphabeta- TCRVdelta1+ TCRVdelta2- thymocytes. The clonotype was recovered from a girl under three years old who had congenital heart surgery. V gene TRDV1 combines with J gene TRDJ1; D possibly corresponds to TRDD3 (5 bases). This chain's CDR3 is CALGELRKFGATHADKLIF. The CDR3 DNA follows: TGTGCTCTTGGGGAACTTAGGAAGTTTGGGGCGACTCACGCCGATAAACTCATCTTT.